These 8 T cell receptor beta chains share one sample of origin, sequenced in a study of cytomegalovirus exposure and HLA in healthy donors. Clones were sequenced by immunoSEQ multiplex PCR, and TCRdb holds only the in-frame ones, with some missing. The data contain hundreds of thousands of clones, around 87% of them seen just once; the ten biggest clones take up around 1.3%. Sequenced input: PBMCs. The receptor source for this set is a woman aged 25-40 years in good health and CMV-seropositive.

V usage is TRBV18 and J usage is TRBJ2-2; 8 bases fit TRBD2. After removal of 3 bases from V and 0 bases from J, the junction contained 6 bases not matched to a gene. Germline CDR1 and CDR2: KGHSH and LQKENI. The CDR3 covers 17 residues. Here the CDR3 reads CASSPLPLAANTGELFF. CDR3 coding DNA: TGTGCCAGCTCACCTCTCCCACTAGCGGCGAACACCGGGGAGCTGTTTTTT.

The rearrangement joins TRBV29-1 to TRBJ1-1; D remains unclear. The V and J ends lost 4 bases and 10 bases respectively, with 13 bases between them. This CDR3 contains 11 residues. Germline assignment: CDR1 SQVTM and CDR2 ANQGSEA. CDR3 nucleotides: TGCAGCGTTGCTAGGGAAGAGGGAGCTTTCTTT. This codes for CSVAREEGAFF.

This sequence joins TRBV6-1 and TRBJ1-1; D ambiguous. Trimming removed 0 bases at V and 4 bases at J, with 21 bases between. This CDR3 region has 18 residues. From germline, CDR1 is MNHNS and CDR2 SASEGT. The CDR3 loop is CASSEAQYKLQEGTEAFF. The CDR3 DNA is TGTGCCAGCAGTGAAGCTCAGTATAAGCTTCAGGAGGGCACTGAAGCTTTCTTT.

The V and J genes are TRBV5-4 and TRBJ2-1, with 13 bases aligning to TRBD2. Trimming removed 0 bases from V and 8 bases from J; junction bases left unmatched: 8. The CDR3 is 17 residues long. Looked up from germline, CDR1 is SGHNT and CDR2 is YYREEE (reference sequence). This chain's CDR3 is CASSLELAGGPGDEQFF. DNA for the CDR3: TGTGCCAGCAGCTTGGAACTAGCGGGAGGGCCAGGTGATGAGCAGTTCTTC.

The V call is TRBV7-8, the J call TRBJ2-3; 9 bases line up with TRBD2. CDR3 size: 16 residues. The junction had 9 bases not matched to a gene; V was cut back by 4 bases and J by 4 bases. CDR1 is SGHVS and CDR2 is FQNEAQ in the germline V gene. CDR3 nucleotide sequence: TGTGCCAGCAGCTCAAAGACTAGCGGAAGGCCAGATACGCAGTATTTT. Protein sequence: CASSSKTSGRPDTQYF.

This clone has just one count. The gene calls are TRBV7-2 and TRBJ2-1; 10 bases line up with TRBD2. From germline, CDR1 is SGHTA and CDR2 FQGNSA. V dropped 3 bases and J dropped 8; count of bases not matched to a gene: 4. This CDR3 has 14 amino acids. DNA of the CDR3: TGTGCCAGCAGCTTTTCTAGCGGGAGCTATGAGCAGTTCTTC. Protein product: CASSFSSGSYEQFF. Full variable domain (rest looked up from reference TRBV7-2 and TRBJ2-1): GAGVSQSPSNKVTEKGKDVELRCDPISGHTALYWYRQSLGQGLEFLIYFQGNSAPDKSGLPSDRFSAERTGGSVSTLTIQRTQQEDSAVYLCASSFSSGSYEQFFGPGTRLTVL.

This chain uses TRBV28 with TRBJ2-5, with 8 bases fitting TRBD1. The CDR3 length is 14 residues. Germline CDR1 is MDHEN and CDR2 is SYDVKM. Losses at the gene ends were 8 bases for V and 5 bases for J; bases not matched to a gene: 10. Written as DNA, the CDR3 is TGTGCCAGCGTCACAGGGGGGCCAGGGGAGACCCAGTACTTC. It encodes CASVTGGPGETQYF.

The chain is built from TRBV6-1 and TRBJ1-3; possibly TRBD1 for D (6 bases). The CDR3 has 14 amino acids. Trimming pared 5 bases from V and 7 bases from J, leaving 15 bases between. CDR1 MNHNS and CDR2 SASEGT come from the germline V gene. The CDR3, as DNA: TGTGCCAGCAGTCGAGTAACTGGGGGCAACACCATATATTTT. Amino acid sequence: CASSRVTGGNTIYF.